The subject of this entry is one T cell receptor beta chain. What it binds is unknown. Method: immunoSEQ multiplex PCR; TCRdb's copy keeps in-frame clones and lacks some. The repertoire includes nearly 80,000 clones, about 91% of them detected once, and approximately 7.7% sits in the top ten. The CDR3 spans 16 residues. Trimming left V 4 bases short and J 7 bases short, with 21 bases between. From germline, CDR1 is MNHNS and CDR2 SASEGT. The record originates from a study of OX40 agonist ivuxolimab in advanced cancers. On the study more broadly: Partial responses were achieved by three patients, of whom one had hepatocellular carcinoma and two had cutaneous melanoma. Overall study results and limits: The study found among the lowest clonal expansion in partial responders at 0.1-3.0 mg/kg.

The sample was CD4+ or CD8+ T cells sorted from blood, taken in a trial of the OX40 agonist ivuxolimab. This chain connects TRBV6-1 to TRBJ2-3; D is perhaps TRBD2 (6 bases). The clonotype originates from an adult with an advanced solid tumor such as melanoma, head and neck, liver or kidney cancer. The CDR3 is CASSAILARYSNTQYF. The CDR3 nucleotides are TGTGCCAGCAGTGCGATACTAGCCCGATACTCAAATACGCAGTATTTT.